The present TCR beta chain was sequenced within a study of T cells in tumors after PD-1 blockade. As for the study in general: No patient had prior checkpoint blockade, systemic immunosuppression, or radiotherapy within 4 weeks. Study-wide points: Some novel exhausted tumor clones appeared in pre-treatment blood, suggesting peripheral recruitment.

On this clone: The target antigen is unknown.

Germline V gene data show CDR1 as LGHNA and CDR2 as YNFKEQ. The length of the CDR3 is 16 residues. The V end was cut by 1 base, the J end by 4 bases, with 13 bases between. Profiling relied on immunoSEQ multiplex PCR, and the TCRdb table lists in-frame clones only, not all of them. The data show tens of thousands of clones, around 80% seen once. The chain has TRBV4-2 and TRBJ1-4; the D gene is possibly TRBD1 (5 bases). The receptor's source is a human donor with basal cell carcinoma. Sequences were derived from PBMCs, sampled before anti-PD-1 treatment. The CDR3 region has the DNA TGTGCCAGCAGCCAAGTATTGGGGCAGGTTAATGAAAAACTGTTTTTT. Protein: CASSQVLGQVNEKLFF.